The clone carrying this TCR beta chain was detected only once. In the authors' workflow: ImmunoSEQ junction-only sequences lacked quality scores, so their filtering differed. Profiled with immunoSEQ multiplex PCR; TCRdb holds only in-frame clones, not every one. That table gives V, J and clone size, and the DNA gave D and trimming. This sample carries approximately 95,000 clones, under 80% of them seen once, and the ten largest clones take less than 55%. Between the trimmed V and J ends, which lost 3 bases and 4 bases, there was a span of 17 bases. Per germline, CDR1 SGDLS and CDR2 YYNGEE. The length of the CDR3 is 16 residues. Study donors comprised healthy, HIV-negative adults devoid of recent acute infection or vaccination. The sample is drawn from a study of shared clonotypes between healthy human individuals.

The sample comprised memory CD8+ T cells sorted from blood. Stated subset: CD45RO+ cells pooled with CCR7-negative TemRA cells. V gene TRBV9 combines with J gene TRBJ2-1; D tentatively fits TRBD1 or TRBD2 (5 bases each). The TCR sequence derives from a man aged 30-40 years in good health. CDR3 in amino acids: CASSAVTPGPYNEQFF. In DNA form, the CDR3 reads TGTGCCAGCAGCGCCGTAACGCCGGGACCATACAATGAGCAGTTCTTC.